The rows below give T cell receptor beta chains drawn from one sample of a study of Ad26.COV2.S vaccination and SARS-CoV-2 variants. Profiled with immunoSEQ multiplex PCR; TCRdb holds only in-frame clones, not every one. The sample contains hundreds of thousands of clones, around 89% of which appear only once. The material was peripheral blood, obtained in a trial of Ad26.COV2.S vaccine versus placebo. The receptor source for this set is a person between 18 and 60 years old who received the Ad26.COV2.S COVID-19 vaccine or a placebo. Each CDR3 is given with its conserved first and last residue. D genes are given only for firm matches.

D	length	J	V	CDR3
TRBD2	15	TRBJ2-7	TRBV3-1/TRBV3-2	CASSPAVAGPYEQYF
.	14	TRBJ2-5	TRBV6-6	CASIPQGPRGTQYF
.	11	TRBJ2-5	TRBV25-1	CASSESETQYF
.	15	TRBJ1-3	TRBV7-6	CASSLGWTRGNTIYF
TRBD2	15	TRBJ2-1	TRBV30	CAWTLLASGDNEQFF
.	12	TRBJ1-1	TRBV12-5	CASGLGATEAFF
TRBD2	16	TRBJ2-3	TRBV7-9	CASSARGGANTDTQYF
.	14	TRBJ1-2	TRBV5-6	CASSLVQNNYGYTF
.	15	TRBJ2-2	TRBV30	CAWSVQGQNTGELFF
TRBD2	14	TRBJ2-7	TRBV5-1	CASSLGGSTYEQYF
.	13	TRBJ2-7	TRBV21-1	CASSKTLPYEQYF
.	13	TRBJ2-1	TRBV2	CASRLDVYNEQFF
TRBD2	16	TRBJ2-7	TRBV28	CASSVLSGRGLYEQYF
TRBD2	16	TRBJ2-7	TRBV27	CASSLSWTSVSYEQYF
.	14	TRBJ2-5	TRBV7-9	CASSFRQIQETQYF
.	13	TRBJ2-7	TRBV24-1	CATSDGDRYEQYF
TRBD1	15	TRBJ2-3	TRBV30	CAWSPGQGFTDTQYF
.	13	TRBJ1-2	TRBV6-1	CASTTRGGNGYTF
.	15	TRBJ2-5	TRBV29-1	CSIHRDLRLQETQYF
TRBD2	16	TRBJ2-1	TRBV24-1	CATSDPSGGSYNEQFF
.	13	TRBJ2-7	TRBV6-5	CASTRAGMYEQYF
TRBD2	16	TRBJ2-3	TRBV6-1	CASSEGLAGALDTQYF
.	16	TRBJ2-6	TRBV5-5	CASSPRAYSGANVLTF
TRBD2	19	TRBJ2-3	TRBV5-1	CASSLALRLAGGPGDTQYF
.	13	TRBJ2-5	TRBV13	CASSPVKSETQYF
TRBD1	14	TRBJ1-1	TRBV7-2	CASSLIRGRTEAFF
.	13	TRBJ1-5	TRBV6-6	CASFKGMDQPQHF
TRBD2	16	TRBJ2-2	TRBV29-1	CSARREGGPNTGELFF
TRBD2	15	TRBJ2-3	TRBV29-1	CSVGGTSGSTDTQYF
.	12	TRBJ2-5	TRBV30	CAWRAPGETQYF
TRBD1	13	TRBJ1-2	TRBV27	CASSLTGNYGYTF